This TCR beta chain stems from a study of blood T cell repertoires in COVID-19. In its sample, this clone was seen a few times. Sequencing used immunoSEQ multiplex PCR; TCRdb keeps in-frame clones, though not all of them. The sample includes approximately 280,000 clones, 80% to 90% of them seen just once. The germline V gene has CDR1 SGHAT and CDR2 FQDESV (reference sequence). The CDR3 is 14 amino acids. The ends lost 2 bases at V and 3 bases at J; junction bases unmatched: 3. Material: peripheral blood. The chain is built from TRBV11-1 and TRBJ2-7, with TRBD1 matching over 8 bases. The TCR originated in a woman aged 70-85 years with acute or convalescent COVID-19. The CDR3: CASSLPGGNYEQYF. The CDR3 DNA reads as TGTGCCAGCAGCTTACCAGGGGGCAACTACGAGCAGTACTTC.